Below are 24 T cell receptor beta chains sequenced from a single sample in a study of blood T cell repertoires in COVID-19. This table comes from immunoSEQ multiplex PCR, and its TCRdb copy is limited to in-frame clones, with some not included. The sample consists of about 220,000 clones, 65% to 90% of them appearing once. The specimen sequenced was peripheral blood. Every receptor here comes from a woman in her seventies with COVID-19, enrolled during active disease.

This chain joins TRBV7-3 and TRBJ2-1; 8 bases line up with TRBD1. CDR3 length: 14 amino acids. Germline-derived CDR1 and CDR2 are SGHTA and FQGTGA. With 5 bases clipped from V and 5 bases from J, the junction kept 5 bases outside the gene matches. The CDR3 sequence: CASSKTGANNEQFF. In DNA, the CDR3 is TGTGCCAGCAGCAAGACAGGGGCCAACAATGAGCAGTTCTTC.

The V and J genes are TRBV7-3 and TRBJ1-6, with TRBD1 matching over 9 bases. Germline V gene sequence: CDR1 SGHTA, CDR2 FQGTGA. This CDR3 has 14 residues. With V trimmed by 5 bases and J by 8 bases, 4 bases remained unmatched. CDR3 protein: CASSKGTGHSPLHF. For the CDR3, the DNA is TGTGCCAGCAGCAAAGGGACAGGGCATTCACCCCTCCACTTT. Based on the CDR3 plus reference TRBV7-3 and TRBJ1-6, the full variable domain is GAGVSQTPSNKVTEKGKYVELRCDPISGHTALYWYRQSLGQGPEFLIYFQGTGAADDSGLPNDRFFAVRPEGSVSTLKIQRTERGDSAVYLCASSKGTGHSPLHFGNGTRLTVT.

The V call is TRBV5-1, the J call TRBJ2-3; 9 bases are shared with TRBD1. The V and J ends lost 6 bases and 5 bases, in that order; junction bases with no gene match: 13. The CDR3 contains 16 residues. Germline assignment: CDR1 SGHRS and CDR2 YFSETQ. CDR3 nucleotides: TGCGCCAGCACCACCTTGGGGGGACAGGGACGAGATACGCAGTATTTT. Its protein product is CASTTLGGQGRDTQYF.

The CDR3 region has the DNA TGCAGCGTTGGGAGGGAGGGCCAGGAGACCCAGTACTTC. The encoded protein is CSVGREGQETQYF. The genes are TRBV29-1 and TRBJ2-5, with 7 bases that match TRBD2. Germline V gene lookup returns CDR1 SQVTM and CDR2 ANQGSEA. Unmatched junction bases numbered 7, after V lost 4 bases and J lost 5 bases. The CDR3 length is 13 residues.

The V and J genes are TRBV29-1 and TRBJ1-2; D is undetermined. With 6 bases removed from V and 5 bases from J, the gap between germline ends came to 13 bases. The germline V gene has CDR1 SQVTM and CDR2 ANQGSEA. CDR3 length: 12 residues. CDR3 region: CSVEEGDYGYTF. The CDR3, as DNA: TGCAGCGTGGAGGAAGGAGATTATGGCTACACCTTC.

The V call is TRBV3-1 (or the pseudogene TRBV3-2), the J call TRBJ1-6, with D maybe TRBD1 (5 bases). V was clipped by 8 bases and J by 2 bases, with 13 bases between them. This CDR3 is built from 15 residues. CDR1 LGHDT and CDR2 YNNKEL come from the germline V gene (reference sequence). CDR3 in DNA: TGTGCCAGCGCTGCCGGGGGAACCTATAATTCACCCCTCCACTTT. Translating it yields CASAAGGTYNSPLHF.

This clone was detected only once. The CDR3 spells CASSFRGTSGSMNEQFF. Here the CDR3 DNA reads TGTGCCAGCAGCTTCCGGGGGACTAGCGGGAGTATGAATGAGCAGTTCTTC. The V and J genes are TRBV11-3 and TRBJ2-1, with 14 positions matching TRBD2. Trimming at V came to 3 bases and at J to 7 bases, leaving 8 bases not matched to a gene. The CDR3 runs 17 residues. Germline V gene data show CDR1 as SGHNT and CDR2 as YENEEA.

The chain carries TRBV4-3 and TRBJ2-1, with 7 nucleotides matching TRBD2. The CDR3 is 18 residues long. J was trimmed by 4 bases and V by 1 base; bases with no gene match: 13. Germline V gives CDR1 LGHNA, CDR2 YSLEER. CDR3 in DNA: TGCGCCAGCAGCCAAGGAGCGTCGGCGGGAGAGGGATACAATGAGCAGTTCTTC. It encodes CASSQGASAGEGYNEQFF.

The chain employs TRBV7-6 and TRBJ2-2, with 7 bases identical to TRBD2. This CDR3 spans 17 amino acids. The junction had 16 bases not matched to a gene; V was cut back by 5 bases and J by 7 bases. Germline-derived CDR1 and CDR2 are SGHVS and FNYEAQ. DNA of the CDR3: TGTGCCAGCAGCCCAAACTTGGCGCGGGAGCGGGGCGGGGAGCTGTTTTTT. Residues: CASSPNLARERGGELFF.

The chain couples TRBV3-1 (or the pseudogene TRBV3-2) to TRBJ1-2, with D perhaps matching TRBD1 (6 bases). Trimming took 3 bases from V and 2 from J, leaving 13 bases between them. The germline V gene encodes CDR1 LGHDT and CDR2 YNNKEL (reference sequence). This CDR3 has 15 residues. CDR3 sequence: CASSQIDQGNYGYTF. The CDR3 region has the DNA TGTGCCAGCAGCCAGATTGATCAGGGGAACTATGGCTACACCTTC.

The V call is TRBV10-3, the J call TRBJ2-1, with D perhaps matching TRBD1 (5 bases). This CDR3 region has 17 residues. The V gene's germline CDR1 is ENHRY and CDR2 SYGVKD. Trimming stripped 6 bases from V and 0 bases from J, with 18 bases between. DNA for the CDR3: TGTGCCATCAGGGAATCGACAGCTACTATCTCCTACAATGAGCAGTTCTTC. Its protein product is CAIRESTATISYNEQFF.

The rearrangement links TRBV5-4 to TRBJ2-5; tentative D call: TRBD1 (8 bases). Deletions cut 4 bases from V and 11 bases from J, with 15 bases between. Germline assignment: CDR1 SGHNT and CDR2 YYREEE (reference sequence). The CDR3 sequence is 12 residues long. Written as DNA, the CDR3 is TGTGCCAGCAGCGTACAGGGGGGGTGGCAGTACTTC. Translating gives CASSVQGGWQYF.

This rearrangement joins TRBV7-3 to TRBJ2-7; D perhaps matches TRBD2 (6 bases). Germline V gives CDR1 SGHTA, CDR2 FQGTGA. This CDR3 has 17 amino acids. V lost 5 bases to trimming and J lost 2 bases, with 22 bases between them. The CDR3 DNA is TGTGCCAGCAGCGCATTCCCTGGGACTCCTATAGCCTACGAGCAGTACTTC. Translating it yields CASSAFPGTPIAYEQYF.

The chain links TRBV7-2 to TRBJ2-7; 7 bases agree with TRBD2. CDR1 and CDR2 from the germline V gene are SGHTA and FQGNSA. This CDR3 region has 14 residues. The J segment lost 6 bases and the V segment lost 1 base, leaving 6 bases of the junction unmatched. In nucleotides, the CDR3 is TGTGCCAGCAGCTTAGGCGGGAGTCCCGCCGAGCAGTACTTC. Translated, it gives CASSLGGSPAEQYF.

This clone was counted a few times. This chain links TRBV7-2 with TRBJ2-6, with 7 bases identical to TRBD2. CDR3 size: 16 residues. The ends lost 1 base at V and 0 bases at J; junction bases unmatched: 0. Germline V gene data show CDR1 as SGHTA and CDR2 as FQGNSA. For the CDR3, the DNA is TGTGCCAGCAGCTTAGGGACTAGCTCTGGGGCCAACGTCCTGACTTTC. As protein: CASSLGTSSGANVLTF.

The chain carries TRBV5-5 and TRBJ2-7; the match to TRBD1 covers 8 bases. Per the germline V gene, CDR1 is SGHKS and CDR2 is YYEKEE (reference sequence). The ends lost 4 bases at V and 0 bases at J; junction bases unmatched: 3. The CDR3 contains 14 residues. In nucleotides, the CDR3 is TGTGCCAGCAGCCGACAGGGGAGCTCCTACGAGCAGTACTTC. Its translation is CASSRQGSSYEQYF.

This sequence joins TRBV6-6 and TRBJ1-6; D not certain. This CDR3 region has 13 residues. The germline V and J ends were trimmed by 2 bases and 10 bases, with 9 bases remaining between them. Germline assignment: CDR1 MNHNY and CDR2 SVGAGI (reference sequence). The CDR3 loop is CASSYTRGSPLHF. For the CDR3, the DNA is TGTGCCAGCAGTTACACCCGAGGGTCACCCCTCCACTTT.

The V and J genes are TRBV9 and TRBJ1-1; 7 bases align to TRBD1. Germline-derived CDR1 and CDR2 are SGDLS and YYNGEE. The CDR3 extends over 15 amino acids. The J segment lost 5 bases and the V segment lost 0 bases, leaving 7 bases of the junction unmatched. The CDR3 bases are TGTGCCAGCAGCGTAGTAGGGGGCGCGGGAACTGAAGCTTTCTTT. Protein sequence: CASSVVGGAGTEAFF.

This chain connects TRBV6-2 or TRBV6-3 to TRBJ1-2; the match to TRBD1 covers 10 bases. The CDR3 covers 16 residues. Germline lookup yields CDR1 MNHEY and CDR2 SVGEGT. The V segment lost 2 bases and the J segment 5 bases; nucleotides outside the gene matches: 8. Here the CDR3 reads CASSYRPGQGTYGYTF. The CDR3 DNA reads TGTGCCAGCAGTTACCGCCCGGGACAGGGGACGTATGGCTACACCTTC.

The chain joins TRBV12-3 or TRBV12-4 to TRBJ2-5; D uncertain. With 5 bases removed from V and 5 bases from J, the gap between germline ends came to 6 bases. The CDR3 is 11 residues long. CDR3 protein: CASSHTETQYF. The DNA of the CDR3 is TGTGCCAGCAGTCACACGGAGACCCAGTACTTC.

This CDR3 reads CASSRIQGPLFF. In DNA, the CDR3 is TGTGCCAGCAGCCGGATACAGGGGCCACTGTTTTTT. J is TRBJ1-4 and V is TRBV5-6; 7 nucleotides line up with TRBD1. The V segment lost 4 bases and the J segment 13 bases; nucleotides outside the gene matches: 7. There are 12 residues in the CDR3. Germline V gene data show CDR1 as SGHDT and CDR2 as YYEEEE.

The chain joins TRBV19 to TRBJ1-1; D ambiguous. CDR3 length: 13 residues. Germline assignment: CDR1 LNHDA and CDR2 SQIVND (reference sequence). V lost 5 bases, J lost 1 base, and 8 bases lay in between. The CDR3, as DNA: TGTGCCAGTAGTGTCCGGGGGAACACTGAAGCTTTCTTT. Its protein product is CASSVRGNTEAFF.

V gene TRBV6-1 combines with J gene TRBJ1-2; D possibly corresponds to TRBD1 (5 bases). Germline V lookup: CDR1 MNHNS, CDR2 SASEGT. The CDR3 has 15 amino acids. With 2 bases removed from V and 0 bases from J, the gap between germline ends came to 10 bases. CDR3 protein: CASSERQGANYGYTF. DNA of the CDR3: TGTGCCAGCAGTGAAAGGCAGGGTGCTAACTATGGCTACACCTTC.

The V call is TRBV6-1, the J call TRBJ2-2; the match to TRBD2 covers 9 bases. The germline CDR1 and CDR2 sequences are MNHNS and SASEGT. V was clipped by 4 bases and J by 0 bases; unmatched bases: 6. The length of the CDR3 is 17 residues. This chain's CDR3 is CASSGGLAGPNTGELFF. The CDR3 nucleotides are TGTGCCAGCAGTGGGGGGCTAGCGGGACCGAACACCGGGGAGCTGTTTTTT.